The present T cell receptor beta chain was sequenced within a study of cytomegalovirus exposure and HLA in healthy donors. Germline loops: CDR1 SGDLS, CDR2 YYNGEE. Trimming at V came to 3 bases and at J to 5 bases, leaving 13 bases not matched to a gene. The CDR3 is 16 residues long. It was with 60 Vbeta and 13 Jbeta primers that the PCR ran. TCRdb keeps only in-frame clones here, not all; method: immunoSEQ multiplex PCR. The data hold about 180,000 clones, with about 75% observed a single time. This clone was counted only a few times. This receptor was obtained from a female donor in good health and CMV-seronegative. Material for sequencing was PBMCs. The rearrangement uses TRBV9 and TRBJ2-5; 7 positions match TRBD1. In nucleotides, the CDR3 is TGTGCCAGCAGCGGGCGACGGGACAGCCCGCGGGAGACCCAGTACTTC. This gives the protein CASSGRRDSPRETQYF.